This T cell receptor beta chain was found in a study of T cell repertoires in cytomegalovirus infection. Overall study: Public TCR beta signatures marked donors with CMV infection and the matching HLA.

Study conclusions and caveats: HLA-C-restricted CMV-specific TCR beta clonotypes prevailed in the ex vivo response. Cumulative frequency (of public TCR beta family members) identified carriers of CMV plus the relevant HLA.

V dropped 10 bases and J dropped 0 bases, with 14 bases sitting between them. The germline CDR1 and CDR2 sequences are MNHEY and SMNVEV (reference sequence). This CDR3 is built from 14 residues. On this clonotype: Its antigen is currently unknown.

Via MiXCR, TCRdb re-called the reads, giving one row per CDR3 protein. Of about 490,000 distinct CDR3 sequences in the sample, 26% are singletons; the top ten hold 13%. The origin of this receptor is a human donor in good health (CMV status not recorded). Some clones in this sample may be carry-over from other donors' samples. Sequencing was carried out using PBMCs. The gene calls are TRBV27 and TRBJ2-3, with D perhaps TRBD1 (6 bases). The CDR3 nucleotides are TGTGCCACCAGGGGTGGCAGGAGCACAGATACGCAGTATTTT. It specifies CATRGGRSTDTQYF.